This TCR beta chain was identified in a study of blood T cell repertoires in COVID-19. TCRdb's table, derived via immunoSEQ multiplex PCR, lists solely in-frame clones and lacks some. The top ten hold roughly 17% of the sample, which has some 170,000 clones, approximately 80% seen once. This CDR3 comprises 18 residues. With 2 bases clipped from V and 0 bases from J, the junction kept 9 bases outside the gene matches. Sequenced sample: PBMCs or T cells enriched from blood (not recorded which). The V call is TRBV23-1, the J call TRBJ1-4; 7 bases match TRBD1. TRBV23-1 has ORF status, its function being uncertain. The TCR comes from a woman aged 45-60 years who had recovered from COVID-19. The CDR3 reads CASSQPQGEFATNEKLFF. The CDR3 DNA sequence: TGCGCCAGCAGTCAACCCCAGGGGGAGTTTGCAACTAATGAAAAACTGTTTTTT.